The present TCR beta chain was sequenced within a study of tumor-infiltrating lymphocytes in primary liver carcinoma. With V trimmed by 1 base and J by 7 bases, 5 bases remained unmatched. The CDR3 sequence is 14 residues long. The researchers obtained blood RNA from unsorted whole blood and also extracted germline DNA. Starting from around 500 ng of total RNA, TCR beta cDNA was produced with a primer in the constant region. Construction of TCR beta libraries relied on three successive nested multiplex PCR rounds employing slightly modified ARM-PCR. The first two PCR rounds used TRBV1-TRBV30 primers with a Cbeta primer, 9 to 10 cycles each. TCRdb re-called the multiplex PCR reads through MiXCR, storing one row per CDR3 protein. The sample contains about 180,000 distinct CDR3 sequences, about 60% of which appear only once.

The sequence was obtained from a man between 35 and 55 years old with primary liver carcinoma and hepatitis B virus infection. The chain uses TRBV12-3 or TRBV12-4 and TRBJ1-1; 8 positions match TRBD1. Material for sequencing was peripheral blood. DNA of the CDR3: TGTGCCAGCAGTTTAGGCCAGGGGGCGGATGAAGCTTTCTTT. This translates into CASSLGQGADEAFF.